The 29 T cell receptor beta chains presented below share a single source sample, sequenced in a study of cytomegalovirus exposure and HLA in healthy donors. The study ran its PCR with 60 Vbeta and 13 Jbeta primers. TCRdb's table, derived via immunoSEQ multiplex PCR, lists solely in-frame clones and lacks some. In the table there are some 110,000 clones, roughly 74% of which are singletons. The source material was PBMCs. Receptors were obtained from a woman in her forties or fifties in good health and CMV-seropositive.

The chain is built from TRBV7-9 and TRBJ2-3; the match to TRBD1 covers 9 bases. Trimming took 6 bases from V and 5 from J; bases not matched to a gene: 3. The length of the CDR3 is 13 residues. Germline V gives CDR1 SEHNR, CDR2 FQNEAQ (reference sequence). The CDR3 spells CASRQGAGDTQYF. CDR3 nucleotides: TGTGCCAGCAGACAGGGGGCGGGAGATACGCAGTATTTT. The whole variable domain, remainder taken from reference TRBV7-9 and TRBJ2-3, is DTGVSQNPRHKITKRGQNVTFRCDPISEHNRLYWYRQTLGQGPEFLTYFQNEAQLEKSRLLSDRFSAERPKGSFSTLEIQRTEQGDSAMYLCASRQGAGDTQYFGPGTRLTVL.

The chain recombines TRBV7-8 with TRBJ1-4; 8 nucleotides align to TRBD1. This CDR3 spans 16 amino acids. Germline V lookup: CDR1 SGHVS, CDR2 FQNEAQ. V lost 5 bases, J lost 3 bases, and 8 bases stayed unmatched. The CDR3 here is CASSNTGGWANEKLFF. DNA for the CDR3: TGTGCCAGCAGCAACACAGGGGGATGGGCTAATGAAAAACTGTTTTTT.

This clone was counted only a few times. This sequence joins TRBV4-3 and TRBJ2-2, with a possible D match to TRBD2 (5 bases). V was pared by 0 bases and J by 6 bases, with 11 bases between. This CDR3 has 15 residues. Germline CDR1 reads LGHNA; CDR2 reads YSLEER. CDR3 sequence (DNA): TGCGCCAGCAGCCAAGATAGGAACGGGGCCGGGGAGCTGTTTTTT. Its protein product is CASSQDRNGAGELFF.

The rearrangement links TRBV12-5 to TRBJ2-1; 11 positions agree with TRBD1. The V gene's germline CDR1 is LGHNT and CDR2 FRNRAP. Losses at the gene ends were 6 bases for V and 9 bases for J; bases not matched to a gene: 10. The CDR3 is made up of 15 amino acids. CDR3 DNA sequence: TGTGCTAGTGGGAAAGGGACAGGGGGGTCGGGTGAGCAGTTCTTC. Translated: CASGKGTGGSGEQFF.

The chain employs TRBV7-9 and TRBJ2-7; D gene unclear. Trimming shortened V by 3 bases and J by 2 bases, and 8 bases separated the two germline ends. The germline gives CDR1 SEHNR, CDR2 FQNEAQ (reference sequence). The CDR3 is 13 residues long. The CDR3 DNA reads as TGTGCCAGCAGCTTCCCAGCGACCTACGAGCAGTACTTC. It yields the protein CASSFPATYEQYF.

The chain carries TRBV21-1 and TRBJ2-7; the DNA was not compared with TRBD2, the D call given in the table. TRBV21-1 is described as a pseudogene. This CDR3 region has 13 residues. Here the CDR3 reads CASSNGVQYEQYF. CDR3 in DNA: TGTGCCAGCAGCAACGGGGTCCAATACGAGCAGTACTTC.

This rearrangement joins TRBV5-1 to TRBJ1-6; 7 nucleotides align to TRBD1. CDR1 and CDR2 (germline): SGHRS, YFSETQ. J was trimmed by 5 bases and V by 7 bases; bases with no gene match: 6. There are 14 residues in the CDR3. CDR3: CASATGVNNSPLHF. Here the CDR3 DNA reads TGCGCCAGCGCCACAGGGGTAAATAATTCACCCCTCCACTTT.

The chain recombines TRBV27 with TRBJ2-1; no firm D call. Trimming removed 3 bases from V and 7 bases from J, with 13 bases in between. This CDR3 comprises 14 residues. The germline V gene has CDR1 MNHEY and CDR2 SMNVEV (reference sequence). The CDR3 sequence is CASSFSPGSNEQFF. For the CDR3, the DNA is TGTGCCAGCAGTTTCTCGCCAGGATCGAATGAGCAGTTCTTC.

The V call is TRBV14, the J call TRBJ1-4; D remains unclear. V was cut by 1 base and J by 8 bases, with 8 bases left in between. CDR3 length equals 13 residues. In germline, CDR1 is SGHDN, CDR2 FVKESK. The CDR3 is CASSQGRGEKLFF. DNA of the CDR3: TGTGCCAGCAGCCAAGGTAGAGGGGAAAAACTGTTTTTT.

Note on this clone: One end of the junction is discordant with germline, which a read error may explain. The genes are TRBV11-3 and TRBJ2-1, with 8 bases matching TRBD2. The CDR3 consists of 15 residues. In germline, CDR1 is SGHNT, CDR2 YENEEA. The CDR3 DNA is TGTGCTAGCAGCACCGGGACTGGCGGGGGGAATGAGCAGTTCTTC. Translation gives CASSTGTGGGNEQFF.

The chain uses TRBV19 and TRBJ1-6; 8 nucleotides align to TRBD1. Germline V lookup: CDR1 LNHDA, CDR2 SQIVND (reference sequence). V trimming: 6 bases; J trimming: 6 bases; junction bases outside the gene matches: 4. The CDR3 consists of 14 residues. CDR3 coding DNA: TGTGCCAGTAGCCCGGGACAGGCTAATTCACCCCTCCACTTT. Its protein product is CASSPGQANSPLHF.

This clone was counted ten times or more. This chain uses TRBV5-1 with TRBJ1-1; D gene uncertain. The length of the CDR3 is 17 residues. The germline V and J ends were trimmed by 0 bases and 4 bases, with 19 bases remaining between them. The germline gives CDR1 SGHRS, CDR2 YFSETQ. As DNA, the CDR3 is TGCGCCAGCAGCTTGGTGTTCGGGTTATCGCTCGGCACTGAAGCTTTCTTT. It codes for CASSLVFGLSLGTEAFF.

The CDR3 region is CASSIHAGAGAEAFF. The CDR3 nucleotides read TGTGCCAGTAGTATACACGCCGGGGCAGGGGCTGAAGCTTTCTTT. The chain links TRBV19 to TRBJ1-1; the D gene is possibly TRBD1 (6 bases). The CDR3 has 15 residues. V was trimmed by 2 bases and J by 6 bases, leaving 16 bases between them. The germline gives CDR1 LNHDA, CDR2 SQIVND (reference sequence).

This chain joins TRBV12-5 and TRBJ2-3, with 8 positions matching TRBD1. The J segment lost 2 bases and the V segment lost 1 base, leaving 2 bases of the junction unmatched. Germline loops: CDR1 LGHNT, CDR2 FRNRAP. This CDR3 has 15 amino acids. DNA for the CDR3: TGTGCTAGTGGTTTGGGACAGGGGAACACAGATACGCAGTATTTT. Protein: CASGLGQGNTDTQYF.

The gene calls are TRBV5-1 and TRBJ2-1; 8 bases match TRBD2. The CDR3 contains 15 residues. Germline trimming cut 4 bases from V and 8 bases from J; bases unmatched to any gene: 11. Germline V gives CDR1 SGHRS, CDR2 YFSETQ. The DNA for the CDR3 is TGCGCCAGCAGCGCCACCGGGGGGGTCTTATATGAGCAGTTCTTC. The encoded protein is CASSATGGVLYEQFF.

This clone was found once. The V call is TRBV6-1, the J call TRBJ1-2; a possible D gene is TRBD1 (6 bases). V was clipped by 5 bases and J by 3 bases, with 10 bases between them. Germline CDR1 is MNHNS and CDR2 is SASEGT. The CDR3 extends over 13 amino acids. The CDR3 bases are TGTGCCAGCAGTACGGGGGGCTACTATGGCTACACCTTC. Translating gives CASSTGGYYGYTF.

Notes on this clone: No conserved phenylalanine or tryptophan ends this CDR3, so it is likely a read error. The rearrangement links TRBV23-1 to TRBJ1-5, with D uncertain. TRBV23-1 is classed as an ORF, of uncertain function. Trimming pared 8 bases from V and 0 bases from J, leaving 17 bases between. The CDR3 runs to 16 residues. CDR3 in amino acids: CASRLVSVYSNQPQHS. The CDR3 region has the DNA TGCGCCAGCCGCCTCGTTAGTGTCTATAGCAATCAGCCCCAGCATTCT.

The chain carries TRBV6-1 and TRBJ1-2; 7 bases agree with TRBD1. The CDR3 spans 15 residues. J was trimmed by 3 bases and V by 2 bases; bases with no gene match: 6. CDR1 is MNHNS and CDR2 is SASEGT in the germline V gene. The CDR3 here is CASSEFWQGDYGYTF. Here the CDR3 DNA reads TGTGCCAGCAGTGAATTTTGGCAGGGGGACTATGGCTACACCTTC.

The chain uses TRBV7-8 and TRBJ2-5; D perhaps matches TRBD2 (6 bases). Looked up from germline, CDR1 is SGHVS and CDR2 is FQNEAQ. V gave up 6 bases and J gave up 2 bases, with 16 bases separating them. The CDR3 spans 15 residues. CDR3 loop: CASRPPLAPQETQYF. The DNA for the CDR3 is TGTGCCAGCAGACCTCCACTAGCCCCACAAGAGACCCAGTACTTC.

This chain uses TRBV4-1 with TRBJ1-2; D perhaps matches TRBD1 (5 bases). CDR1 MGHRA and CDR2 YSYEKL come from the germline V gene. Trimming pared 0 bases from V and 0 bases from J, leaving 8 bases between. The CDR3 is 15 amino acids. The CDR3 here is CASSQDRDSNYGYTF. In DNA, the CDR3 is TGCGCCAGCAGCCAAGACCGGGACTCTAACTATGGCTACACCTTC.

The J gene is TRBJ2-7, the V gene TRBV30; D gene unclear. Trimming took 2 bases from V and 7 from J, leaving 9 bases between them. The CDR3 is 11 residues long. In germline, CDR1 is GTSNPN, CDR2 SVGIG (reference sequence). The CDR3 DNA is TGTGCCTGGAGTCACGGAGATGAGCAGTACTTC. Translating gives CAWSHGDEQYF. Full variable domain (outside the CDR3, taken from reference TRBV30 and TRBJ2-7): SQTIHQWPATLVQPVGSPLSLECTVEGTSNPNLYWYRQAAGRGLQLLFYSVGIGQISSEVPQNLSASRPQDRQFILSSKKLLLSDSGFYLCAWSHGDEQYFGPGTRLTVT.

The chain couples TRBV18 to TRBJ2-7, with D possibly being TRBD1 (6 bases). CDR3 length: 12 residues. Germline V CDR1 and CDR2: KGHSH, LQKENI. The V gene lost 6 bases and the J gene lost 4 bases, with 10 bases spanning the gap. CDR3 DNA: TGTGCCAGCTCTCCCGACAGGTACGAGCAGTACTTC. This gives the protein CASSPDRYEQYF.

The chain is built from TRBV4-2 and TRBJ2-3, with 11 bases matching TRBD2. The germline gives CDR1 LGHNA, CDR2 YNFKEQ. This CDR3 comprises 18 residues. Unmatched junction bases numbered 11, after V lost 4 bases and J lost 2 bases. Written as DNA, the CDR3 is TGTGCCAGCAGCCCAAGATTAGCGGGGGGGCCGAACACAGATACGCAGTATTTT. Amino acids: CASSPRLAGGPNTDTQYF.

There are a few counts of this clone. The chain is built from TRBV30 and TRBJ2-7; 8 nucleotides match TRBD1. This CDR3 contains 14 residues. Germline CDR1 GTSNPN, CDR2 SVGIG (reference sequence). V trimming: 3 bases; J trimming: 3 bases; junction bases outside the gene matches: 7. The CDR3 reads CAWRSNRGNYEQYF. CDR3 bases: TGTGCCTGGAGAAGCAACAGGGGGAACTACGAGCAGTACTTC.

J is TRBJ1-2 and V is TRBV19, with 9 bases that match TRBD1. Germline V gives CDR1 LNHDA, CDR2 SQIVND (reference sequence). V lost 0 bases and J lost 7; bases outside the gene matches: 0. This CDR3 has 13 residues. This CDR3 reads CASSIEQGAGYTF. The CDR3 nucleotides are TGTGCCAGTAGTATAGAACAGGGGGCTGGCTACACCTTC.

This chain uses TRBV10-3 with TRBJ2-5; D is unresolved. The germline V and J ends were trimmed by 0 bases and 0 bases, with 11 bases remaining between them. The germline V gene encodes CDR1 ENHRY and CDR2 SYGVKD. The CDR3 loop spans 16 amino acids. The chain's CDR3 is CAISESEICYQETQYF. CDR3 nucleotides: TGTGCCATCAGTGAGTCTGAGATCTGTTACCAAGAGACCCAGTACTTC.

This chain links TRBV6-1 with TRBJ2-7, with D perhaps TRBD1 (6 bases). V shed 10 bases and J shed 4 bases, with 20 bases lying between them. This CDR3 contains 14 residues. Germline-derived CDR1 and CDR2 are MNHNS and SASEGT. The CDR3 protein is CATQGEEGGYEQYF. Here the CDR3 DNA reads TGTGCCACTCAGGGAGAGGAAGGGGGATACGAGCAGTACTTC.

This rearrangement joins TRBV28 to TRBJ2-5; 7 nucleotides align to TRBD1. The trim removed 7 bases at V and 5 bases at J, leaving 10 bases unmatched. Germline values: CDR1 MDHEN, CDR2 SYDVKM. This CDR3 region has 14 residues. The DNA of the CDR3 is TGTGCCAGCACGTCGGGACAGATGGGGGAGACCCAGTACTTC. This sequence encodes CASTSGQMGETQYF.

The CDR3 region is CASSRAGGGIYGYTF. As DNA, the CDR3 is TGTGCCAGCAGTCGGGCAGGGGGCGGTATATATGGCTACACCTTC. The rearrangement links TRBV7-2 to TRBJ1-2; 8 bases line up with TRBD1. This CDR3 is built from 15 residues. The V gene end was trimmed by 6 bases and the J gene end by 5 bases; junction bases not matched to a gene: 11. CDR1 and CDR2 from the germline V gene are SGHTA and FQGNSA.